The T cell receptor beta chain described here comes from a study of cytomegalovirus exposure and HLA in healthy donors. Findings and caveats of the study: Confirmation was obtained in vitro that three CMV-associated chains are specific for CMV antigens. Subsequent analysis showed first-cohort TCR clusters tending to co-occur in 95 to 150 validation repertoires.

CDR3 length: 16 amino acids. Losses at the gene ends were 7 bases for V and 2 bases for J; bases not matched to a gene: 15. Germline V gene lookup returns CDR1 SQVTM and CDR2 ANQGSEA. Here immunoSEQ multiplex PCR was the method, and the copy in TCRdb shows in-frame clones only, minus some. The repertoire holds 140,000 or so clones, approximately 90% seen once, with about 6.7% in the top ten. For this clone: Its antigen is unknown.

The specimen sequenced was PBMCs. This TCR derives from a woman aged 30 to 39 in good health and CMV-seropositive. The V gene is TRBV29-1, the J gene TRBJ1-2, with 8 positions matching TRBD1. The CDR3 region has the DNA TGCAGCGCCAAAGTGCCAGGGGGCGAAACCAACTATGGCTACACCTTC. As protein: CSAKVPGGETNYGYTF.